These T cell receptor beta chains were read from a single sample in a study of cytomegalovirus exposure and HLA in healthy donors. The data were produced by immunoSEQ multiplex PCR, yet TCRdb's version contains in-frame clones alone and is incomplete. The sample holds 110,000 or so clones, over 75% seen once. Specimen: PBMCs. The receptors come from a woman aged 18-29 years in good health and CMV-seronegative. Each CDR3 is given with its conserved first and last residue. A D gene is named only where the DNA matches it firmly. Clone sizes are given selectively: once, few, many, or a class where the clone is expanded.

v_call: TRBV6-1
d_call: NA
j_call: TRBJ2-2
clone_size: NA
cdr3_nt: TGTGCCAGCAGCGAAACGAGAACCGGGGAGCTGTTTTTT
cdr3_aa: CASSETRTGELFF

v_call: TRBV12-5
d_call: NA
j_call: TRBJ2-1
clone_size: NA
cdr3_nt: TGTGCTAGTGGTTTGCTACAGGGTGGCAATGAGCAGTTCTTC
cdr3_aa: CASGLLQGGNEQFF

v_call: TRBV4-3
d_call: NA
j_call: TRBJ2-3
clone_size: NA
cdr3_nt: TGCGCCAGTCTCCCCAATTTGAGAGGCACAGATACGCAGTATTTT
cdr3_aa: CASLPNLRGTDTQYF

v_call: TRBV27
d_call: TRBD1
j_call: TRBJ2-1
clone_size: NA
cdr3_nt: TGTGCCCCCAACAGGGGAACCTACAATGAGCAGTTCTTC
cdr3_aa: CAPNRGTYNEQFF

v_call: TRBV6-6
d_call: NA
j_call: TRBJ2-1
clone_size: few
cdr3_nt: TGTGCCAGCAGCCCCTCCGACAGGCGAGGCAATGAGCAGTTCTTC
cdr3_aa: CASSPSDRRGNEQFF

v_call: TRBV29-1
d_call: NA
j_call: TRBJ1-2
clone_size: NA
cdr3_nt: TGCAGCGTTGGTGGGGAGAACTATGGCTACACCTTC
cdr3_aa: CSVGGENYGYTF

v_call: TRBV28
d_call: TRBD1
j_call: TRBJ1-2
clone_size: NA
cdr3_nt: TGTGCCGGGGCTCCGAGACAGGGCCATGGCTACACCTTC
cdr3_aa: CAGAPRQGHGYTF

v_call: TRBV2
d_call: TRBD2
j_call: TRBJ2-3
clone_size: NA
cdr3_nt: TGTGCCAGCAGCTTGACCGGGACTAGGCTTACAGATACGCAGTATTTT
cdr3_aa: CASSLTGTRLTDTQYF

v_call: TRBV5-4
d_call: TRBD2
j_call: TRBJ2-7
clone_size: NA
cdr3_nt: TGTGCCAGCAGCAAGAAATCCGGGACTAGCGGGTACGAGCAGTACTTC
cdr3_aa: CASSKKSGTSGYEQYF

v_call: TRBV9
d_call: TRBD2
j_call: TRBJ2-1
clone_size: NA
cdr3_nt: TGTGCCAGCACGAAAACTAGCGCCATTATGGACAATGAGCAGTTCTTC
cdr3_aa: CASTKTSAIMDNEQFF

v_call: TRBV7-8
d_call: NA
j_call: TRBJ1-6
clone_size: once
cdr3_nt: TGTGCCAGCAGCTTACCCTGGGGGGATTCACCCCTCCACTTT
cdr3_aa: CASSLPWGDSPLHF

v_call: TRBV28
d_call: TRBD1
j_call: TRBJ1-5
clone_size: NA
cdr3_nt: TGTGCCAGCAGTTTAGGTACAGGGGCTCGTTACAATCAGCCCCAGCATTTT
cdr3_aa: CASSLGTGARYNQPQHF

v_call: TRBV7-9
d_call: TRBD1
j_call: TRBJ1-2
clone_size: NA
cdr3_nt: TGTGCCGGCAGTTCGGACAGGTTCGACGGCTACACCTTC
cdr3_aa: CAGSSDRFDGYTF

v_call: TRBV27
d_call: TRBD1
j_call: TRBJ1-1
clone_size: NA
cdr3_nt: TGTGCCAGCAGTTTATGGAAAGGGGGCGCGACTTTCTTT
cdr3_aa: CASSLWKGGATFF

v_call: TRBV19
d_call: NA
j_call: TRBJ2-5
clone_size: NA
cdr3_nt: TGTGCCAGTAGTATGGCGACACCAGAGACCCAGTACTTC
cdr3_aa: CASSMATPETQYF

v_call: TRBV19
d_call: TRBD1
j_call: TRBJ1-1
clone_size: NA
cdr3_nt: TGTGCCAGTAGTAGAGACAGGGTAGGAACTGAAGCTTTCTTT
cdr3_aa: CASSRDRVGTEAFF

v_call: TRBV5-1
d_call: NA
j_call: TRBJ1-1
clone_size: NA
cdr3_nt: TGCGCCAGCAGCATCGGGGACACTGAAGCTTTCTTT
cdr3_aa: CASSIGDTEAFF

v_call: TRBV4-1
d_call: NA
j_call: TRBJ2-2
clone_size: once
cdr3_nt: TGCGCCAGCAGCCAAGATCCAGGCCTATCGAACACCGGGGAGCTGTTTTTT
cdr3_aa: CASSQDPGLSNTGELFF

v_call: TRBV29-1
d_call: NA
j_call: TRBJ2-3
clone_size: NA
cdr3_nt: TGCAGCGTTCCCCCAAATCAGGCTCACGATACGCAGTATTTT
cdr3_aa: CSVPPNQAHDTQYF

v_call: TRBV5-1
d_call: TRBD2
j_call: TRBJ2-3
clone_size: NA
cdr3_nt: TGCGCCAGCAGCTTCCGGCAGACTAGCGGGAGCCCCACAGATACGCAGTATTTT
cdr3_aa: CASSFRQTSGSPTDTQYF

v_call: TRBV28
d_call: NA
j_call: TRBJ1-5
clone_size: NA
cdr3_nt: TGTGCCAGCAGTTCCCCCGCGGCAGGCGGGCACAATCAGCCCCAGCATTTT
cdr3_aa: CASSSPAAGGHNQPQHF

v_call: TRBV5-1
d_call: TRBD2
j_call: TRBJ2-1
clone_size: NA
cdr3_nt: TGCGCCAGCAGCCTGGGACTAGCGGGGGTAGGTGAGCAGTTCTTC
cdr3_aa: CASSLGLAGVGEQFF

v_call: TRBV5-8
d_call: TRBD1
j_call: TRBJ2-5
clone_size: once
cdr3_nt: TGTGCCAGCAGCTCGTACAGGGGGCGATTCGGGGAGACCCAGTACTTC
cdr3_aa: CASSSYRGRFGETQYF

v_call: TRBV7-8
d_call: TRBD1
j_call: TRBJ2-1
clone_size: NA
cdr3_nt: TGTGCCAGCAGCTCGAAACAGGGGGAGTCCTACAATGAGCAGTTCTTC
cdr3_aa: CASSSKQGESYNEQFF

v_call: TRBV5-4
d_call: NA
j_call: TRBJ2-3
clone_size: once
cdr3_nt: TGTGCCAGCAGCTTGGTCGCGGGGCAGGGTACGCAGTATTTT
cdr3_aa: CASSLVAGQGTQYF

v_call: TRBV10-2
d_call: TRBD1
j_call: TRBJ1-3
clone_size: NA
cdr3_nt: TGCGCCAGCAGTGACCTGGGACAGGGTGCTGGAAACACCATATATTTT
cdr3_aa: CASSDLGQGAGNTIYF

v_call: TRBV7-2
d_call: TRBD2
j_call: TRBJ2-3
clone_size: NA
cdr3_nt: TGTGCCAGCAGCCCGGGGACTAGCGGGGTCACAGATACGCAGTATTTT
cdr3_aa: CASSPGTSGVTDTQYF

v_call: TRBV6-5
d_call: NA
j_call: TRBJ2-1
clone_size: NA
cdr3_nt: TGTGCCAGCAGCTTCTCGCGACAGTACAATGAGCAGTTCTTC
cdr3_aa: CASSFSRQYNEQFF

v_call: TRBV29-1
d_call: NA
j_call: TRBJ1-5
clone_size: once
cdr3_nt: TGCAGCGTTGCCGACAGGTTCGATCAGCCCCAGCATTTT
cdr3_aa: CSVADRFDQPQHF

v_call: TRBV5-4
d_call: TRBD2
j_call: TRBJ2-7
clone_size: NA
cdr3_nt: TGTGCCAGCAGCCGACTAGCGAGACCCTACGAGCAGTACTTC
cdr3_aa: CASSRLARPYEQYF

v_call: TRBV15
d_call: NA
j_call: TRBJ2-1
clone_size: once
cdr3_nt: TGTGCCACCAGGCCTGGAGGGCCCCTGAATGAGCAGTTCTTC
cdr3_aa: CATRPGGPLNEQFF

v_call: TRBV15
d_call: TRBD2
j_call: TRBJ2-1
clone_size: NA
cdr3_nt: TGTGCCACCAGCAGAGTACTAGCGGGCAATGAGCAGTTCTTC
cdr3_aa: CATSRVLAGNEQFF

v_call: TRBV28
d_call: TRBD2
j_call: TRBJ2-7
clone_size: NA
cdr3_nt: TGTGCCAGCAGTTTTATTAGCGGGAGTGGCGAGCAGTACTTC
cdr3_aa: CASSFISGSGEQYF

v_call: TRBV30
d_call: NA
j_call: TRBJ1-5
clone_size: NA
cdr3_nt: TGTGCCTGGAGTGTACCGGGGAATCCCATTCATCAGCCCCAGCATTTT
cdr3_aa: CAWSVPGNPIHQPQHF

v_call: TRBV7-2
d_call: NA
j_call: TRBJ1-2
clone_size: NA
cdr3_nt: TGTGCCAGCAGCCAGGGGCCCAACTATGGCTACACCTTC
cdr3_aa: CASSQGPNYGYTF

v_call: TRBV27
d_call: NA
j_call: TRBJ1-2
clone_size: once
cdr3_nt: TGTGCCAGCAGTCCGGCAGGGGTGGGCGGCTACACCTTC
cdr3_aa: CASSPAGVGGYTF

v_call: TRBV6-5
d_call: TRBD1
j_call: TRBJ2-2
clone_size: few
cdr3_nt: TGTGCCAGCAGTTACTCCGGGACAGGGTACACCGGGGAGCTGTTTTTT
cdr3_aa: CASSYSGTGYTGELFF

v_call: TRBV7-8
d_call: TRBD1
j_call: TRBJ1-1
clone_size: NA
cdr3_nt: TGTGCCAGCAGCCCATACAGGGGGAGGTGGACTGAAGCTTTCTTT
cdr3_aa: CASSPYRGRWTEAFF

v_call: TRBV4-3
d_call: NA
j_call: TRBJ2-3
clone_size: NA
cdr3_nt: TGCGCCAGCAGCCAAGATCTCGGCACAGATACGCAGTATTTT
cdr3_aa: CASSQDLGTDTQYF

v_call: TRBV29-1
d_call: TRBD1
j_call: TRBJ1-1
clone_size: NA
cdr3_nt: TGCAGCGGGGGGACAGGGGGCAAACGGAACACTGAAGCTTTCTTT
cdr3_aa: CSGGTGGKRNTEAFF

v_call: TRBV6-5
d_call: NA
j_call: TRBJ1-5
clone_size: many
cdr3_nt: TGTGCCAGCAGCCAGCAGAAGGGGAGCAATCAGCCCCAGCATTTT
cdr3_aa: CASSQQKGSNQPQHF

v_call: TRBV2
d_call: NA
j_call: TRBJ1-5
clone_size: NA
cdr3_nt: TGTGCCAGCAGTGATGGGACTCAGGAAGGGCCCCAGCATTTT
cdr3_aa: CASSDGTQEGPQHF

v_call: TRBV7-2
d_call: NA
j_call: TRBJ1-1
clone_size: NA
cdr3_nt: TGTGCCAGCAGCTCCGGTCCCCAGGGGACTGAAGCTTTCTTT
cdr3_aa: CASSSGPQGTEAFF

v_call: TRBV18
d_call: TRBD1
j_call: TRBJ2-2
clone_size: NA
cdr3_nt: TGTGCCAGCTCGCGTGCGATTCAGGGGGCCGCCGGGGAGCTGTTTTTT
cdr3_aa: CASSRAIQGAAGELFF

v_call: TRBV18
d_call: NA
j_call: TRBJ1-1
clone_size: NA
cdr3_nt: TGTGCCAGCTCACCACCGGTGGGGACTACTGAAGCTTTCTTT
cdr3_aa: CASSPPVGTTEAFF

v_call: TRBV27
d_call: TRBD2
j_call: TRBJ2-2
clone_size: NA
cdr3_nt: TGTGCCAGCAAAAGGGGCCTAGCGGCGAACACCGGGGAGCTGTTTTTT
cdr3_aa: CASKRGLAANTGELFF

v_call: TRBV6-1
d_call: NA
j_call: TRBJ2-2
clone_size: NA
cdr3_nt: TGTGCCAGCAGTCAGCTCGTACGGGGTGGTGGGGAGCTGTTTTTT
cdr3_aa: CASSQLVRGGGELFF

v_call: TRBV11-3
d_call: NA
j_call: TRBJ2-3
clone_size: NA
cdr3_nt: TGTGCCAGCAGCCGTGGACAGACGCAGTATTTT
cdr3_aa: CASSRGQTQYF

v_call: TRBV11-2
d_call: TRBD2
j_call: TRBJ2-7
clone_size: NA
cdr3_nt: TGTGCCAGCAGCTTCCTACTTAGCGGGAGCCTACACGAGCAGTACTTC
cdr3_aa: CASSFLLSGSLHEQYF

v_call: TRBV27
d_call: TRBD2
j_call: TRBJ2-1
clone_size: NA
cdr3_nt: TGTGCCAGCAGTTTCAGGACTAGTTTGAATGAGCAGTTCTTC
cdr3_aa: CASSFRTSLNEQFF

v_call: TRBV27
d_call: NA
j_call: TRBJ1-6
clone_size: NA
cdr3_nt: TGTGCCAGCAGGGGCCTGCCCCATCCTAATTCACCCCTCCACTTT
cdr3_aa: CASRGLPHPNSPLHF

v_call: TRBV11-3
d_call: TRBD1
j_call: TRBJ1-4
clone_size: NA
cdr3_nt: TGTGCCAGCAGCTCATCCGGGACAGGGAATGAAAAACTGTTTTTT
cdr3_aa: CASSSSGTGNEKLFF

v_call: TRBV6-5
d_call: NA
j_call: TRBJ1-2
clone_size: NA
cdr3_nt: TGTGCCAGCATGGGACAACTGAACTATGGCTACACCTTC
cdr3_aa: CASMGQLNYGYTF

v_call: TRBV6-5
d_call: NA
j_call: TRBJ1-2
clone_size: NA
cdr3_nt: TGTGCCAGCAGTTCGGGACTCGGTGGCTACACCTTC
cdr3_aa: CASSSGLGGYTF

v_call: TRBV28
d_call: TRBD1
j_call: TRBJ2-7
clone_size: NA
cdr3_nt: TGTGCCAGCAGTTCAACAGGGGATGTCCGCTACGAGCAGTACTTC
cdr3_aa: CASSSTGDVRYEQYF

v_call: TRBV9
d_call: TRBD1
j_call: TRBJ2-1
clone_size: once
cdr3_nt: TGTGCCAGCAGCGTAGCTAGGGACAGAACTAATGAGCAGTTCTTC
cdr3_aa: CASSVARDRTNEQFF

v_call: TRBV27
d_call: NA
j_call: TRBJ1-3
clone_size: NA
cdr3_nt: TGTGCCAGCAGTTTTCTCGTAAATTCTGGAAACACCATATATTTT
cdr3_aa: CASSFLVNSGNTIYF

v_call: TRBV28
d_call: TRBD1
j_call: TRBJ1-2
clone_size: NA
cdr3_nt: TGTGCCAGCAGTCCGCCCAGTGGACAGGGTTATGGCTACACCTTC
cdr3_aa: CASSPPSGQGYGYTF

v_call: TRBV19
d_call: NA
j_call: TRBJ1-2
clone_size: NA
cdr3_nt: TGTGCCAGTAGTCGTCAGGGGAAAAAAGACTATGGCTACACCTTC
cdr3_aa: CASSRQGKKDYGYTF

v_call: TRBV6-4
d_call: NA
j_call: TRBJ2-1
clone_size: few
cdr3_nt: TGTGCCAGCAGTGCCACAGGTAACAATGAGCAGTTCTTC
cdr3_aa: CASSATGNNEQFF